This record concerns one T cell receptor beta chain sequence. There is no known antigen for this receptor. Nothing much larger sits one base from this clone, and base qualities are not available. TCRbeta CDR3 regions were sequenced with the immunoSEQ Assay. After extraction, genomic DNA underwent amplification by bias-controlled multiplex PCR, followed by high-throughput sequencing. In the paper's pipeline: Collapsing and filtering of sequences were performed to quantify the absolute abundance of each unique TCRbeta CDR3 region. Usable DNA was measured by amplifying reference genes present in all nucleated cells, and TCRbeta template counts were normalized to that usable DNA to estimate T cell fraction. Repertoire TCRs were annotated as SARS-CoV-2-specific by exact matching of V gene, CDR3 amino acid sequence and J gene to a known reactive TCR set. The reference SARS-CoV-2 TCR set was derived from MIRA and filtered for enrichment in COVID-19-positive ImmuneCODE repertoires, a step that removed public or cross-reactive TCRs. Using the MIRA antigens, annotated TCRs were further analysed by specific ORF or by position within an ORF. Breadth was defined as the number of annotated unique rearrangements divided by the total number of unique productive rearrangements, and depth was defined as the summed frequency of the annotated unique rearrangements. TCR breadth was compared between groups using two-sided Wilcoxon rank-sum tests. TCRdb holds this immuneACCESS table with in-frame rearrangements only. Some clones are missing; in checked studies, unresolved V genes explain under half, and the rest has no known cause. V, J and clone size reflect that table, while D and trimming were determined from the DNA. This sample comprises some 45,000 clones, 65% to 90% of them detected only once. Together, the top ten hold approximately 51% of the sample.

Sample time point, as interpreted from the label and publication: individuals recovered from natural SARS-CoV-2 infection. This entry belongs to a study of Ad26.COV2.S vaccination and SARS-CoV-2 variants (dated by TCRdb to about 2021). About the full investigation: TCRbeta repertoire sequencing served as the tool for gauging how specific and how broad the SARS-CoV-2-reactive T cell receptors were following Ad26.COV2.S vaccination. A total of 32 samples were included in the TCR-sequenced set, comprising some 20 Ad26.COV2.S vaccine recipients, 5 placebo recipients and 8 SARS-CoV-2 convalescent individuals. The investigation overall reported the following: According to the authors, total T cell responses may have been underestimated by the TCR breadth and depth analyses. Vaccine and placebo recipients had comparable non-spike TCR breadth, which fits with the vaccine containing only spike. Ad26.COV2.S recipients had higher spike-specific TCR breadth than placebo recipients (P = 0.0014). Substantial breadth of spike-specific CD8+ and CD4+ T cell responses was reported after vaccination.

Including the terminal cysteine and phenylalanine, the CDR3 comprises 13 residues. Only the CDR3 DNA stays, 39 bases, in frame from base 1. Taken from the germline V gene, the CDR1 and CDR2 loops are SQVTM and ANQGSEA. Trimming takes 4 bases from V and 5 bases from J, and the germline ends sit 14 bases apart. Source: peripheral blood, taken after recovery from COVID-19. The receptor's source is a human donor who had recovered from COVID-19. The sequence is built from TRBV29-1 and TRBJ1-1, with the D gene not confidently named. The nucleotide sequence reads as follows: TGCAGCGTTGGAATCGGGCGTTGGACTGAAGCTTTCTTT. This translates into CSVGIGRWTEAFF.